A selection of T cell receptor beta chains follows, all from one sample in a study of OX40 agonist ivuxolimab in advanced cancers. Measured with immunoSEQ multiplex PCR; TCRdb has only the in-frame clones, and not every one. This sample has around 59,000 clones, with about nine tenths found just once. Specimen: CD4+ or CD8+ T cells sorted from blood, collected in a trial of the OX40 agonist ivuxolimab. Receptor source: an adult with an advanced solid tumor such as melanoma, head and neck, liver or kidney cancer. The CDR3 runs from the conserved cysteine through the conserved F or W. D genes are given only for firm matches. The size of a clone is reported for some rows only, either as once, few or many, or as a class for expanded clones.

J: TRBJ1-4; size: -; V: TRBV7-2; D: -; DNA: TGTGCCAGCAGCCCAATAGGGGGGGGCGGTGAAAAACTGTTTTTT; CDR3: CASSPIGGGGEKLFF
J: TRBJ2-1; size: -; V: TRBV9; D: -; DNA: TGTGCCAGCAGCGTATGGGCGGGAACAGGGAATGAGCAGTTCTTC; CDR3: CASSVWAGTGNEQFF
J: TRBJ2-7; size: -; V: TRBV19; D: TRBD1; DNA: TGTGCCAGTAGTATAGATACGACAGGGGCCTACGAGCAGTACTTC; CDR3: CASSIDTTGAYEQYF
J: TRBJ2-2; size: -; V: TRBV6-5; D: -; DNA: TGTGCCAGCAGTTACCCCCAGAACGGGGAGCTGTTTTTT; CDR3: CASSYPQNGELFF
J: TRBJ2-1; size: -; V: TRBV5-1; D: -; DNA: TGCGCCAGCAGCTTGGGAGGCGGCACTTTAAGCGAGCAGTTCTTC; CDR3: CASSLGGGTLSEQFF
J: TRBJ2-7; size: -; V: TRBV7-2; D: TRBD2; DNA: TGTGCCAGCAGCTTCATAGCGGGACTGAGCTACGAGCAGTACTTC; CDR3: CASSFIAGLSYEQYF
J: TRBJ2-7; size: -; V: TRBV14; D: -; DNA: TGTGCCAGCAGCATCATCGGAGGGGCACCTTTCGAGCAGTACTTC; CDR3: CASSIIGGAPFEQYF
J: TRBJ2-2; size: once; V: TRBV27; D: TRBD2; DNA: TGTGCCAGCAACCCCGGGGGGACCGGGGAGCTGTTTTTT; CDR3: CASNPGGTGELFF
J: TRBJ1-2; size: -; V: TRBV4-3; D: -; DNA: TGCGCCAGCAGCCAAGCAAGTCAGGCCACTTGGGATGGCTACACCTTC; CDR3: CASSQASQATWDGYTF
J: TRBJ1-1; size: -; V: TRBV7-9; D: TRBD1; DNA: TGTGCCAGCAGCGATCGGACAGGCGGGGGCACTGAAGCTTTCTTT; CDR3: CASSDRTGGGTEAFF
J: TRBJ2-3; size: -; V: TRBV28; D: -; DNA: TGTGCCAGCACGGTCCCAGGGAGGCCAGATACGCAGTATTTT; CDR3: CASTVPGRPDTQYF
J: TRBJ2-1; size: few; V: TRBV13; D: -; DNA: TGTGCCAGCAGCCTGGGACTTACAAGGGTCAATGAGCAGTTCTTC; CDR3: CASSLGLTRVNEQFF
J: TRBJ2-1; size: -; V: TRBV7-2; D: -; DNA: TGTGCCAGCAGCGAGGGACCGTCGAATGAGCAGTTCTTC; CDR3: CASSEGPSNEQFF
J: TRBJ1-4; size: -; V: TRBV10-1; D: TRBD1; DNA: TGCGCCAGCAGTGACCCCCGGGACAGCTTGTACCTTACTAATGAAAAACTGTTTTTT; CDR3: CASSDPRDSLYLTNEKLFF
J: TRBJ2-4; size: -; V: TRBV19; D: -; DNA: TGTGCCAGTAGTATAGGTCTTGACAGGGCCAAAAACATTCAGTACTTC; CDR3: CASSIGLDRAKNIQYF
J: TRBJ2-5; size: -; V: TRBV5-1; D: -; DNA: TGCGCCAGCAGCTTGGGGCATAGGGAGACCCAGTACTTC; CDR3: CASSLGHRETQYF
J: TRBJ2-5; size: -; V: TRBV11-2; D: TRBD2; DNA: TGTGCCAGCAGCTTAGATGGACTAGCGGAAGAGACCCAGTACTTC; CDR3: CASSLDGLAEETQYF
J: TRBJ2-1; size: -; V: TRBV5-4; D: -; DNA: TGTGCCAGCAGCTTGTTGCACAAGAACTACAATGAGCAGTTCTTC; CDR3: CASSLLHKNYNEQFF
J: TRBJ1-3; size: -; V: TRBV14; D: TRBD1; DNA: TGTGCCAGCGCCGGACAGGTTGGAAACACCATATATTTT; CDR3: CASAGQVGNTIYF
J: TRBJ2-1; size: -; V: TRBV28; D: TRBD1; DNA: TGTGCCAGCAGACAGACAGGGTATGAGCAGTTCTTC; CDR3: CASRQTGYEQFF
J: TRBJ2-3; size: once; V: TRBV28; D: TRBD1; DNA: TGTGCCACAACGGGACAGGGCCCCTATACGCAGTATTTT; CDR3: CATTGQGPYTQYF
J: TRBJ2-1; size: -; V: TRBV5-4; D: -; DNA: TGTGCCAGCAGCTGGGGGCAGCGGGTCTACAATGAGCAGTTCTTC; CDR3: CASSWGQRVYNEQFF
J: TRBJ1-2; size: -; V: TRBV28; D: -; DNA: TGTGCCAGCAGTCTTGGGGGGGCAGGTGGCTACACCTTC; CDR3: CASSLGGAGGYTF
J: TRBJ2-5; size: -; V: TRBV7-7; D: -; DNA: TGTGCCAGCAGCTTAACAGGGTCAGAGACCCAGTACTTC; CDR3: CASSLTGSETQYF
J: TRBJ2-7; size: -; V: TRBV27; D: -; DNA: TGTGCCAGCAGTCATGTCCGGGACACCTACGAGCAGTACTTC; CDR3: CASSHVRDTYEQYF
J: TRBJ2-1; size: few; V: TRBV7-6; D: -; DNA: TGTGCCAGCAGCTTAGAAGGGTCCGAAGGTAGAGCCTACAATGAGCAGTTCTTC; CDR3: CASSLEGSEGRAYNEQFF
J: TRBJ1-3; size: once; V: TRBV4-1; D: -; DNA: TGCGCCAGCAGCCAAGAGTCGACAGCAGGAAACACCATATATTTT; CDR3: CASSQESTAGNTIYF
J: TRBJ1-3; size: -; V: TRBV18; D: -; DNA: TGTGCCAGCTCACCGAGACAGGCCAAGAGCTCTGGAAACACCATATATTTT; CDR3: CASSPRQAKSSGNTIYF
J: TRBJ1-5; size: few; V: TRBV10-3; D: -; DNA: TGTGCCACTGCTCCGTCTTTACAGGCCCTCTATAGCAATCAGCCCCAGCATTTT; CDR3: CATAPSLQALYSNQPQHF
J: TRBJ2-2; size: -; V: TRBV11-2; D: -; DNA: TGTGCCAGCAGCTTAGGCGGGCTCACCGGGGAGCTGTTTTTT; CDR3: CASSLGGLTGELFF
J: TRBJ1-5; size: -; V: TRBV2; D: -; DNA: TGTGCCAGCAGCTCTGACAGTATCAATCAGCCCCAGCATTTT; CDR3: CASSSDSINQPQHF
J: TRBJ2-5; size: -; V: TRBV30; D: -; DNA: TGTGCCTGGAGTGTACGATCGGGGTTCCAAGGGGCCCAGTACTTC; CDR3: CAWSVRSGFQGAQYF
J: TRBJ1-1; size: -; V: TRBV7-8; D: -; DNA: TGTGCCAGCAGCTTAGCGACCACTGAAGCTTTCTTT; CDR3: CASSLATTEAFF
J: TRBJ2-5; size: -; V: TRBV29-1; D: -; DNA: TGCAGCGTTGAACTAGCGGAGACCCAGTACTTC; CDR3: CSVELAETQYF
J: TRBJ2-7; size: -; V: TRBV28; D: -; DNA: TGTGCCAGCTCCAAGGGGGTCTCCTACGAGCAGTACTTC; CDR3: CASSKGVSYEQYF
J: TRBJ2-7; size: -; V: TRBV7-9; D: TRBD2; DNA: TGTGCCAGCAGCAGATCGATGCTAGCGGTCGAGCAGTACTTC; CDR3: CASSRSMLAVEQYF
J: TRBJ2-1; size: -; V: TRBV7-9; D: TRBD2; DNA: TGTGCCAGCAGCGCAAGTATCTCGCCGGCGGGGGTCGACAATGAGCAGTTCTTC; CDR3: CASSASISPAGVDNEQFF
J: TRBJ2-5; size: -; V: TRBV19; D: -; DNA: TGTGCCAGTAGTATTGGAGGGGGCCAAGAGACCCAGTACTTC; CDR3: CASSIGGGQETQYF
J: TRBJ2-7; size: -; V: TRBV7-9; D: TRBD2; DNA: TGTGCCAGCAGCCCCAGACTAGCAGTAAGATACGAGCAGTACTTC; CDR3: CASSPRLAVRYEQYF
J: TRBJ2-5; size: -; V: TRBV5-1; D: -; DNA: TGCGCCAGCAGCTTCACAGGGCCGGAGACCCAGTACTTC; CDR3: CASSFTGPETQYF
J: TRBJ1-5; size: -; V: TRBV28; D: TRBD1; DNA: TGTGCCAGCAGTTTAGGAGGACAGGGAATAAATCAGCCCCAGCATTTT; CDR3: CASSLGGQGINQPQHF
J: TRBJ1-2; size: -; V: TRBV7-2; D: -; DNA: TGTGCCAGCAGCCCTTTCCAGGAGTATGGCTACACCTTC; CDR3: CASSPFQEYGYTF
J: TRBJ1-5; size: -; V: TRBV28; D: -; DNA: TGTGCCAGCAGTTTCCCGAGGGGGGATAGCAATCAGCCCCAGCATTTT; CDR3: CASSFPRGDSNQPQHF
J: TRBJ2-3; size: -; V: TRBV11-2; D: -; DNA: TGTGCCAGCAGCTTAGAGTACAGGGATACGCAGTATTTT; CDR3: CASSLEYRDTQYF
J: TRBJ2-1; size: -; V: TRBV10-3; D: TRBD2; DNA: TGTGCCAGCAGTTCGACTAGCGGGGATTACAATGAGCAGTTCTTC; CDR3: CASSSTSGDYNEQFF
J: TRBJ1-1; size: -; V: TRBV5-1; D: -; DNA: TGCGCCAGCAGACCCCAGGGGCCTATGAACACTGAAGCTTTCTTT; CDR3: CASRPQGPMNTEAFF
J: TRBJ2-4; size: few; V: TRBV19; D: -; DNA: TGTGCCAGTAGAATTGGAGGCGGCACGGACATTCAGTACTTC; CDR3: CASRIGGGTDIQYF
J: TRBJ2-3; size: once; V: TRBV6-6; D: TRBD2; DNA: TGTGCCAGCAGAAATCCGCTAGCGGGAGGCACAGATACGCAGTATTTT; CDR3: CASRNPLAGGTDTQYF
J: TRBJ1-3; size: -; V: TRBV28; D: TRBD1; DNA: TGTGCCAGCAAAACAGGGGGCTCTGGAAACACCATATATTTT; CDR3: CASKTGGSGNTIYF
J: TRBJ2-5; size: -; V: TRBV29-1; D: -; DNA: TGCAGCGTTGACCCGACAGGCCCAGGGGAGACCCAGTACTTC; CDR3: CSVDPTGPGETQYF
J: TRBJ2-7; size: few; V: TRBV7-9; D: -; DNA: TGTGCCAGCAGCCCCCAAGAGGTGCAGTACTTC; CDR3: CASSPQEVQYF
J: TRBJ2-2; size: -; V: TRBV7-2; D: -; DNA: TGTGCCTCGGGGAGGACCGGGGAGCTGTTTTTT; CDR3: CASGRTGELFF
J: TRBJ2-1; size: -; V: TRBV2; D: TRBD2; DNA: TGTGCCAGCGGGGGACTAGCGGGACCCAATGAGCAGTTCTTC; CDR3: CASGGLAGPNEQFF
J: TRBJ2-1; size: -; V: TRBV5-4; D: -; DNA: TGTGCCAGCAGCTTAGACTCAAACAATGAGCAGTTCTTC; CDR3: CASSLDSNNEQFF
J: TRBJ2-1; size: -; V: TRBV11-3; D: -; DNA: TGTGCCAGCAGCCTCCGCCCCGGGCCTAGCGCCTTCAATGAGCAGTTCTTC; CDR3: CASSLRPGPSAFNEQFF
J: TRBJ2-6; size: -; V: TRBV6-5; D: -; DNA: TGTGCCACCAGGAAAGCCGGCTCTGGGGCCAACGTCCTGACTTTC; CDR3: CATRKAGSGANVLTF
J: TRBJ2-3; size: -; V: TRBV4-3; D: -; DNA: TGCGCCAGCAGCCGGCGTGGGGGAGTGGGGGATACGCAGTATTTT; CDR3: CASSRRGGVGDTQYF
J: TRBJ1-4; size: few; V: TRBV19; D: -; DNA: TGTGCCAGTAGTACCTCAGCACACTATAATGAAAAACTGTTTTTT; CDR3: CASSTSAHYNEKLFF